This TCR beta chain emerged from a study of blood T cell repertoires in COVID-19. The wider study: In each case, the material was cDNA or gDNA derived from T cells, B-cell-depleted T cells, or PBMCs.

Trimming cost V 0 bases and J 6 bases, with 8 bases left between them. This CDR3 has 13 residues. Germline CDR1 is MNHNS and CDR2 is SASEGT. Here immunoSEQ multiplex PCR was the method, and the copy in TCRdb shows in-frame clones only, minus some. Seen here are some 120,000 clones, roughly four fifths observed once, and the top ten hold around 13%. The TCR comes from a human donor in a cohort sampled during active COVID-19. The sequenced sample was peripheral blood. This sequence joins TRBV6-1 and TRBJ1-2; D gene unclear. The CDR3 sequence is CASSEAPSDGYTF. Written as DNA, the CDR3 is TGTGCCAGCAGTGAAGCCCCCAGCGATGGCTACACCTTC.